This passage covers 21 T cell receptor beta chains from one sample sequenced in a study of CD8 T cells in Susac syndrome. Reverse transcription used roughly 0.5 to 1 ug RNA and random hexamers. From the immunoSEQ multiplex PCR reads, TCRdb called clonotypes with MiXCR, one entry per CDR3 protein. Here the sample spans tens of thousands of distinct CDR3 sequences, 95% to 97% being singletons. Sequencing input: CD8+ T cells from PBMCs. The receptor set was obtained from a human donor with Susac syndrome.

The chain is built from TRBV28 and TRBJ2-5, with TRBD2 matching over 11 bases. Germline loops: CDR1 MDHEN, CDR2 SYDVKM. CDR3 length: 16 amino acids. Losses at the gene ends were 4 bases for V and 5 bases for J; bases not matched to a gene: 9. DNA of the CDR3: TGTGCCAGCAGTTCCCCCGGGACTAGCGGTCGGGAGACCCAGTACTTC. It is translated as CASSSPGTSGRETQYF.

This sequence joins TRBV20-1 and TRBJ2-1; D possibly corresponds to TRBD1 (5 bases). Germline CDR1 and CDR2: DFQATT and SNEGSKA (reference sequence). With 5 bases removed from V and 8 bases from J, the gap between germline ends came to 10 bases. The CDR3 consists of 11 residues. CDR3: CSAWGRDEQFF. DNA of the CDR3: TGCAGTGCTTGGGGCAGGGATGAGCAGTTCTTC.

CDR3 nucleotides: TGTGCCAGCAGCCAAGAGGCCAGGTACAATGAGCAGTTCTTC. Translating it yields CASSQEARYNEQFF. V is TRBV14 and J is TRBJ2-1; D call uncertain. The ends were cut back, 0 bases at V and 4 bases at J, with 7 bases in the middle. Per the germline V gene, CDR1 is SGHDN and CDR2 is FVKESK. This CDR3 has 14 residues.

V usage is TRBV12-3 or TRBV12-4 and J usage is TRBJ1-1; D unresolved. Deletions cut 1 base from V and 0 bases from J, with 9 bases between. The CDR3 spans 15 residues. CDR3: CASSLVHGVNTEAFF. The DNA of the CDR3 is TGTGCCAGCAGTTTAGTACACGGGGTGAACACTGAAGCTTTCTTT.

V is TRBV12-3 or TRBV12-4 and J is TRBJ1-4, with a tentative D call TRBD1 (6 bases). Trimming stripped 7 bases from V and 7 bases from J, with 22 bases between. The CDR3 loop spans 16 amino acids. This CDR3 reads CASTLKAGAPVEKLFF. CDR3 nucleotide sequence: TGTGCCAGCACCCTGAAGGCGGGGGCTCCTGTTGAAAAACTGTTTTTT.

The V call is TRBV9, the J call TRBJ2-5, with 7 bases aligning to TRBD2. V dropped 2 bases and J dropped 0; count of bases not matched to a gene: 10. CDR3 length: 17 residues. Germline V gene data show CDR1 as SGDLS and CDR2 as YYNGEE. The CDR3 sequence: CASSVGLGGMYQETQYF. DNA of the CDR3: TGTGCCAGCAGCGTCGGCCTGGGGGGGATGTACCAAGAGACCCAGTACTTC. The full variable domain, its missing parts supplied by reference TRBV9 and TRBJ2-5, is DSGVTQTPKHLITATGQRVTLRCSPRSGDLSVYWYQQSLDQGLQFLIQYYNGEERAKGNILERFSAQQFPDLHSELNLSSLELGDSALYFCASSVGLGGMYQETQYFGPGTRLLVL.

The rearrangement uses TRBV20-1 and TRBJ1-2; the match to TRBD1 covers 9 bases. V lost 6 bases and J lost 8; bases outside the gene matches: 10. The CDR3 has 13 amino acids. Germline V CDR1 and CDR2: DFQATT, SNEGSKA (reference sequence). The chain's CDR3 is CSARSGTGYGYTF. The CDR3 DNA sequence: TGCAGTGCCCGTTCTGGGACAGGGTACGGCTACACCTTC.

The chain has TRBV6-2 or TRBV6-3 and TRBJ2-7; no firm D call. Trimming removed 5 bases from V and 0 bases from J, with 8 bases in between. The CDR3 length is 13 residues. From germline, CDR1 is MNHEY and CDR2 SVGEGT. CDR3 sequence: CASSGFLSYEQYF. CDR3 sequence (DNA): TGTGCCAGCAGTGGCTTTCTCTCCTACGAGCAGTACTTC.

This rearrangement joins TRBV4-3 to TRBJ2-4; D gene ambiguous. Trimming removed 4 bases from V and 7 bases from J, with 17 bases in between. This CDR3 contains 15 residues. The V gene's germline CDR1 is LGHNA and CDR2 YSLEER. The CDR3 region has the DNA TGCGCCAGCAGCCCATACTCGGACCCCTCGAACATTCAGTACTTC. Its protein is CASSPYSDPSNIQYF.

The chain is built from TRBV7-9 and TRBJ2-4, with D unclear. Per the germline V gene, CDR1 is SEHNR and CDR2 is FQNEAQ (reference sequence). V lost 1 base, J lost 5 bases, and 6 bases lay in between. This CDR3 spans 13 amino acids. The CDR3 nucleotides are TGTGCCAGCAGCTTAGTATCCGAAAACATTCAGTACTTC. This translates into CASSLVSENIQYF.

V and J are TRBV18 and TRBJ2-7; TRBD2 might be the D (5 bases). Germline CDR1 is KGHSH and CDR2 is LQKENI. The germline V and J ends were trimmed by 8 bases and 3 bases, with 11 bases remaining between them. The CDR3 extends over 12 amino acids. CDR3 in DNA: TGTGCCAGCCGGGGTTCGGGCTACGAGCAGTACTTC. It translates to CASRGSGYEQYF.

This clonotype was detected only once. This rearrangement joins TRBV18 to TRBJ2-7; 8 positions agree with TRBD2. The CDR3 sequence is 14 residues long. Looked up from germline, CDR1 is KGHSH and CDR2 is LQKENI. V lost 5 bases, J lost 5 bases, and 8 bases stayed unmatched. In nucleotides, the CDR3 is TGTGCCAGCTCATTGGGACTAGGGGACGACGAGCAGTACTTC. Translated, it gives CASSLGLGDDEQYF.

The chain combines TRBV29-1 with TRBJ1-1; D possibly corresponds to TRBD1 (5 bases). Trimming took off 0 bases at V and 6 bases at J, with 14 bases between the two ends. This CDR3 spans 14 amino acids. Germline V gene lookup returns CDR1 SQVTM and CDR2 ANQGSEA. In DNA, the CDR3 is TGCAGCGTTGAAGATCCTCGGGCGGGGGCTGAAGCTTTCTTT. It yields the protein CSVEDPRAGAEAFF.

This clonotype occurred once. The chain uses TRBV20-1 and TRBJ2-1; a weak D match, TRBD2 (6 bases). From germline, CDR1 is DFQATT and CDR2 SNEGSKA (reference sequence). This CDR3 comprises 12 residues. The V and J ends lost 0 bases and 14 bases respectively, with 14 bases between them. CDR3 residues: CSARDFGTGEFF. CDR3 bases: TGCAGTGCTAGAGATTTCGGGACGGGAGAGTTCTTC.

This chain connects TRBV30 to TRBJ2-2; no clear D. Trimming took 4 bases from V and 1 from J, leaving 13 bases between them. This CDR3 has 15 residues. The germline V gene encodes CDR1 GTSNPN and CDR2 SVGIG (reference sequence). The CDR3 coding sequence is TGTGCCTGGACTTCCGTGGGCTGGAACACCGGGGAGCTGTTTTTT. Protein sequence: CAWTSVGWNTGELFF.

The CDR3 loop reads CASSPMGQGRGNTEAFF. In DNA, the CDR3 is TGTGCCAGCAGCCCCATGGGTCAGGGCCGGGGGAACACTGAAGCTTTCTTT. This chain connects TRBV27 to TRBJ1-1, with TRBD1 as a possible D gene (5 bases). CDR3 length equals 17 residues. The V gene lost 6 bases and the J gene lost 1 base, with 21 bases spanning the gap. From germline, CDR1 is MNHEY and CDR2 SMNVEV (reference sequence).

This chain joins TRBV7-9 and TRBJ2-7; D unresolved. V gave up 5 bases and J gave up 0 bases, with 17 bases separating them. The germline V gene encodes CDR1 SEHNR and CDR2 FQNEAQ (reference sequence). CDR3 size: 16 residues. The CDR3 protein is CASSRSTPGSSYEQYF. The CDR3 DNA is TGTGCCAGCAGCCGATCGACGCCGGGCAGCTCCTACGAGCAGTACTTC.

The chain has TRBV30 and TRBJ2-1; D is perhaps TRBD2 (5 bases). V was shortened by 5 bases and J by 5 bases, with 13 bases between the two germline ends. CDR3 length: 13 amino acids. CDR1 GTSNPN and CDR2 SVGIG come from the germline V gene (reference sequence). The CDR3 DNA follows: TGTGCCTGGCGGACTTCTTTTAACAATGAGCAGTTCTTC. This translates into CAWRTSFNNEQFF. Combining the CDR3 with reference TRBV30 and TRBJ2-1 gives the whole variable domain SQTIHQWPATLVQPVGSPLSLECTVEGTSNPNLYWYRQAAGRGLQLLFYSVGIGQISSEVPQNLSASRPQDRQFILSSKKLLLSDSGFYLCAWRTSFNNEQFFGPGTRLTVL.

The CDR3 here is CASAPTTVSYGYTF. Here the CDR3 DNA reads TGTGCCAGCGCTCCCACGACAGTCTCCTATGGCTACACCTTC. The chain has TRBV6-6 and TRBJ1-2, with D maybe TRBD1 (5 bases). The CDR3 is 14 amino acids. The V and J ends lost 8 bases and 4 bases respectively, with 17 bases between them. CDR1 is MNHNY and CDR2 is SVGAGI in the germline V gene (reference sequence).

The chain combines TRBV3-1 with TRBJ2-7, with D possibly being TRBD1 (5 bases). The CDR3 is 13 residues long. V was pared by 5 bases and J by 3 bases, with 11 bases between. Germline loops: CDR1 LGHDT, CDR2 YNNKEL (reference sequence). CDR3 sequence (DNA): TGTGCCAGCAGCTCGGACACCTTCTACGAGCAGTACTTC. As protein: CASSSDTFYEQYF.

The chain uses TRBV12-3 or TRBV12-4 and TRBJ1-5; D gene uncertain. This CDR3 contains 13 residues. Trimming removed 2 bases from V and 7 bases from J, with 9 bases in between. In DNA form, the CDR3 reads TGTGCCAGCAGTTTATGGGTCTTGCAGCCCCAGCATTTT. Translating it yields CASSLWVLQPQHF.